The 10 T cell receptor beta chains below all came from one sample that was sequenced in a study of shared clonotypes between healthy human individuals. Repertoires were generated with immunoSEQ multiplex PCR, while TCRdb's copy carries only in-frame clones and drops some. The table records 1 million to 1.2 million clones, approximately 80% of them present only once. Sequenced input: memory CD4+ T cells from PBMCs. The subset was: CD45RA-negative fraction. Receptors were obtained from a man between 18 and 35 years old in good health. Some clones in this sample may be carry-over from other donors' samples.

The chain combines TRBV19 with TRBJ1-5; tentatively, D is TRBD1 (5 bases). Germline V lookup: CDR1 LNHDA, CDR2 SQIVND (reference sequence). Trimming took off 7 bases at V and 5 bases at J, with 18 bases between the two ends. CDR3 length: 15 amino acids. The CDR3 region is CASTNAKGVHQPQHF. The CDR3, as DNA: TGTGCCAGTACAAACGCAAAAGGGGTTCATCAGCCCCAGCATTTT.

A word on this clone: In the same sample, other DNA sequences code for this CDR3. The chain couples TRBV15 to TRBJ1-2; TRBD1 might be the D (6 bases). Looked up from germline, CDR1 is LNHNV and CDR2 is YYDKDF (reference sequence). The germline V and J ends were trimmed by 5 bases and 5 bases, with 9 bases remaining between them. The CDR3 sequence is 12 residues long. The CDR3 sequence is CATSARGYGYTF. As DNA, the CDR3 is TGTGCCACCAGCGCCAGGGGTTATGGCTACACCTTC.

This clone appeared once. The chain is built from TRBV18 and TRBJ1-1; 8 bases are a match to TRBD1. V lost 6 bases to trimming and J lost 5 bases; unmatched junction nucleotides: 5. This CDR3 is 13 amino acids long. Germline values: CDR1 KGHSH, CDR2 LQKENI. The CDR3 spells CASSQGAGTEAFF. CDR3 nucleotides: TGTGCCAGCTCGCAGGGGGCCGGAACTGAAGCTTTCTTT. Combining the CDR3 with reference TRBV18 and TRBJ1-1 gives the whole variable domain NAGVMQNPRHLVRRRGQEARLRCSPMKGHSHVYWYRQLPEEGLKFMVYLQKENIIDESGMPKERFSAEFPKEGPSILRIQQVVRGDSAAYFCASSQGAGTEAFFGQGTRLTVV.

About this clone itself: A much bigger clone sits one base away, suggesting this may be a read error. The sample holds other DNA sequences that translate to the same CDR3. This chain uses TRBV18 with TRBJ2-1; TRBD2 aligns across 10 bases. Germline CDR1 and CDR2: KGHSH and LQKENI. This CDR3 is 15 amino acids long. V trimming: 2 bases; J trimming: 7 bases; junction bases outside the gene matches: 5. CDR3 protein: CASSPGLAGANEQFF. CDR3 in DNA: TGTGCCAGCTCACCAGGGCTAGCGGGAGCTAATGAGCAGTTCTTC.

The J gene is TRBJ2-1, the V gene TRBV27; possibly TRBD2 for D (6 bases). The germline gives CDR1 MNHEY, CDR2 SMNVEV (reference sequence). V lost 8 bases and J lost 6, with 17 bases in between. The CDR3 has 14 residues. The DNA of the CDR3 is TGTGCCAGCGCCAAAAGGACTACTCCCAATGAGCAGTTCTTC. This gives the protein CASAKRTTPNEQFF.

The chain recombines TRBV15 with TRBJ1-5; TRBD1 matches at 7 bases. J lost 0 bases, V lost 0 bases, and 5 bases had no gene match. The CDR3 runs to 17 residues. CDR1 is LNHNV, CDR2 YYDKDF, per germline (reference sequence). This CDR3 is CATSREGTGDSNQPQHF. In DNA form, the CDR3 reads TGTGCCACCAGCAGAGAGGGTACAGGGGATAGCAATCAGCCCCAGCATTTT.

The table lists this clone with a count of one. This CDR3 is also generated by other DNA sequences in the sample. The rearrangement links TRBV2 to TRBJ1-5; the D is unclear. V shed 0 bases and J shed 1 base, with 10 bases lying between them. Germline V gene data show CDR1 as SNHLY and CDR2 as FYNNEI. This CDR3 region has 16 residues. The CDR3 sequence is CASSEALEWSNQPQHF. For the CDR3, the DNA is TGTGCCAGCAGTGAAGCATTAGAGTGGAGCAATCAGCCCCAGCATTTT. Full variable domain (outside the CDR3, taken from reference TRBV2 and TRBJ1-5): EPEVTQTPSHQVTQMGQEVILRCVPISNHLYFYWYRQILGQKVEFLVSFYNNEISEKSEIFDDQFSVERPDGSNFTLKIRSTKLEDSAMYFCASSEALEWSNQPQHFGDGTRLSIL.

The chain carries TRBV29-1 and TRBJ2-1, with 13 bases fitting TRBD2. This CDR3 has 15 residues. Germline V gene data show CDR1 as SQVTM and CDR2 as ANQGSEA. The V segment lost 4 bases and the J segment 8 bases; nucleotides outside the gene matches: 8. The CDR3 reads CSVAGRTSGSDEQFF. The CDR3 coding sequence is TGCAGCGTTGCGGGGAGGACTAGCGGGAGTGATGAGCAGTTCTTC.

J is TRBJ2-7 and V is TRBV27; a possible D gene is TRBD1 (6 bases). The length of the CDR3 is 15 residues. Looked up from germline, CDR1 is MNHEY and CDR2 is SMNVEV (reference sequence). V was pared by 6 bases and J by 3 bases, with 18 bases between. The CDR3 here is CASSTGTRVFYEQYF. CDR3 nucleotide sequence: TGTGCCAGCAGCACCGGGACAAGGGTGTTCTACGAGCAGTACTTC.

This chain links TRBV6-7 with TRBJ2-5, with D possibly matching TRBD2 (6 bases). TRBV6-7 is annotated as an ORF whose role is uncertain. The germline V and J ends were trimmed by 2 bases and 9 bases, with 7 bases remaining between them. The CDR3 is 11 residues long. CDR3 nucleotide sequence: TGTGCCAGCAGTTACGGAGGGGCCCAGTACTTC. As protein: CASSYGGAQYF.